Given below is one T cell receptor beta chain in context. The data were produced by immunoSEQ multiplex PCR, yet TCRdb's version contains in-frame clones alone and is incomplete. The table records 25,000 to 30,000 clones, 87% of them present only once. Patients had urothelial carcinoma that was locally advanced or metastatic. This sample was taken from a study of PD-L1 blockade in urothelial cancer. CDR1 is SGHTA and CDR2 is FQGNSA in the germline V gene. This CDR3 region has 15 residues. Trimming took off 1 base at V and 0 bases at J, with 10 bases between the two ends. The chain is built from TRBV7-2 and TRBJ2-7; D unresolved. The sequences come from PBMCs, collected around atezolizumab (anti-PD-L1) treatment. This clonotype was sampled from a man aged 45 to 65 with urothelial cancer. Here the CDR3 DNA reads TGTGCCAGCAGCTTAGATGGCGGAAGCTCCTACGAGCAGTACTTC. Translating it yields CASSLDGGSSYEQYF.